This TCR beta chain was sequenced during a study of blood T cells in healthy people across ages. Germline CDR1 reads SGHRS; CDR2 reads YFSETQ. The CDR3 has 13 amino acids. This clonotype has ten or more counts. One end of the junction varies from germline; a read error may be responsible. The use of a sample-barcoded 5' primer and a J-beta primer mix characterized a second PCR of roughly 6 to 11 cycles. Each of the samples gave a minimum of 2.5 million paired-end reads that contained CDR3. TCRdb fed the 5' RACE reads into MiXCR, producing one record per CDR3 protein. The profile covers approximately 800,000 distinct CDR3 sequences, with roughly 53% appearing a single time and 40% to 50% taken by the ten largest. The donors, healthy Caucasians from Russia, were aged about 6 to 95. Investigators took about 9.4 milliliters of peripheral blood from every donor.

The sequence was collected from a man at least 80 years old in good health. Sequences were obtained from blood. The chain combines TRBV5-1 with TRBJ2-5; TRBD2 agrees at 7 bases. The CDR3 here is CASSFGGQETQYF. The CDR3 region has the DNA TGTGCCAGCAGTTTCGGGGGGCAAGAGACCCAGTACTTC. Variable domain in full (rest from reference TRBV5-1 and TRBJ2-5): KAGVTQTPRYLIKTRGQQVTLSCSPISGHRSVSWYQQTPGQGLQFLFEYFSETQRNKGNFPGRFSGRQFSNSRSEMNVSTLELGDSALYLCASSFGGQETQYFGPGTRLLVL.